This entry lists 17 T cell receptor beta chains sequenced from one sample in a study of shared clonotypes between healthy human individuals. Assay used: immunoSEQ multiplex PCR; TCRdb lists only in-frame clones, some missing. The repertoire holds 1,100,000 or so clones, with roughly 74% as singletons. The sample taken for sequencing was memory CD4+ T cells from PBMCs. The subset denotes: CD45RA-negative fraction. The receptors originated from a man between 18 and 35 years old in good health. Some clones in this sample may be carry-over from other donors' samples.

V is TRBV7-2 and J is TRBJ1-1; D may be TRBD1 (6 bases). Trimming shortened V by 3 bases and J by 4 bases, and 12 bases separated the two germline ends. Germline lookup yields CDR1 SGHTA and CDR2 FQGNSA. The CDR3 runs to 14 residues. The CDR3 sequence: CASSFGGASTEAFF. The CDR3 region has the DNA TGTGCCAGCAGCTTTGGGGGGGCGAGCACTGAAGCTTTCTTT. Full variable domain (missing parts from reference TRBV7-2 and TRBJ1-1): GAGVSQSPSNKVTEKGKDVELRCDPISGHTALYWYRQSLGQGLEFLIYFQGNSAPDKSGLPSDRFSAERTGGSVSTLTIQRTQQEDSAVYLCASSFGGASTEAFFGQGTRLTVV.

The table lists this clone with a few counts. This sequence joins TRBV9 and TRBJ1-4; 7 bases match TRBD1. CDR1 SGDLS and CDR2 YYNGEE come from the germline V gene. The CDR3 sequence is 14 residues long. The V gene end was trimmed by 4 bases and the J gene end by 8 bases; junction bases not matched to a gene: 8. CDR3 coding DNA: TGTGCCAGCAGCAGACAGGGAAGGGACGAAAAACTGTTTTTT. This codes for CASSRQGRDEKLFF. Full variable domain (outside the CDR3, taken from reference TRBV9 and TRBJ1-4): DSGVTQTPKHLITATGQRVTLRCSPRSGDLSVYWYQQSLDQGLQFLIQYYNGEERAKGNILERFSAQQFPDLHSELNLSSLELGDSALYFCASSRQGRDEKLFFGSGTQLSVL.

This clone showed up many times. The chain has TRBV10-2 and TRBJ1-1; tentatively, D is TRBD1 (5 bases). The CDR3 runs to 14 residues. The germline CDR1 and CDR2 sequences are WSHSY and SAAADI. V dropped 2 bases and J dropped 5 bases, with 12 bases sitting between them. CDR3 in amino acids: CASSEPAGNTEAFF. Written as DNA, the CDR3 is TGCGCCAGCAGTGAGCCCGCAGGGAATACTGAAGCTTTCTTT.

This rearrangement joins TRBV6-4 to TRBJ2-1; TRBD1 might be the D (6 bases). Germline assignment: CDR1 MRHNA and CDR2 SNTAGT. This CDR3 has 14 amino acids. Trimming shortened V by 6 bases and J by 3 bases, and 12 bases separated the two germline ends. The CDR3 protein is CASSRDTLYNEQFF. CDR3 DNA sequence: TGTGCCAGCAGCAGGGACACCCTCTACAATGAGCAGTTCTTC.

The V call is TRBV7-2, the J call TRBJ2-1; a possible D gene is TRBD1 (5 bases). Looked up from germline, CDR1 is SGHTA and CDR2 is FQGNSA. V was pared by 6 bases and J by 3 bases, with 12 bases between. This CDR3 region has 14 residues. The CDR3 here is CASSRDSYYNEQFF. Written as DNA, the CDR3 is TGTGCCAGCAGTCGAGACAGCTACTACAATGAGCAGTTCTTC.

V gene TRBV30 combines with J gene TRBJ1-2; 7 bases map to TRBD1. The CDR3 totals 13 residues. With 0 bases clipped from V and 8 bases from J, the junction kept 6 bases outside the gene matches. Germline-derived CDR1 and CDR2 are GTSNPN and SVGIG (reference sequence). The CDR3 region has the DNA TGTGCCTGGAGTGTTACAGGGGCGGGAGGCTACACCTTC. It specifies CAWSVTGAGGYTF.

CDR3 DNA: TGTGCCATCAGTGACCTATCTAACACAGATACGCAGTATTTT. It is translated as CAISDLSNTDTQYF. The J gene is TRBJ2-3, the V gene TRBV10-3; D unclear. The CDR3 consists of 14 residues. V gave up 3 bases and J gave up 2 bases, with 9 bases separating them. Germline V CDR1 and CDR2: ENHRY, SYGVKD.

The count of this clone is one. This rearrangement joins TRBV20-1 to TRBJ2-3; D possibly corresponds to TRBD2 (5 bases). The CDR3 contains 10 residues. The germline V gene has CDR1 DFQATT and CDR2 SNEGSKA (reference sequence). The CDR3 DNA is TGCAGCCGGCGAGGGGATACGCAGTATTTT. This sequence encodes CSRRGDTQYF.

This chain connects TRBV6-5 to TRBJ2-7; 9 bases fit TRBD2. The CDR3 is 14 residues long. Germline lookup yields CDR1 MNHEY and CDR2 SVGAGI. J lost 3 bases, V lost 6 bases, and 6 bases had no gene match. CDR3 amino acids: CASRKTSGYYEQYF. The CDR3 coding sequence is TGTGCCAGCAGGAAGACTAGCGGATACTACGAGCAGTACTTC.

J is TRBJ2-7 and V is TRBV30; 7 nucleotides agree with TRBD2. This CDR3 is 14 amino acids long. V lost 2 bases and J lost 0; bases outside the gene matches: 4. In germline, CDR1 is GTSNPN, CDR2 SVGIG (reference sequence). The CDR3 region has the DNA TGTGCCTGGAGTCTAAGCGGGACCTCCTACGAGCAGTACTTC. Translation gives CAWSLSGTSYEQYF. Combining the CDR3 with reference TRBV30 and TRBJ2-7 gives the whole variable domain SQTIHQWPATLVQPVGSPLSLECTVEGTSNPNLYWYRQAAGRGLQLLFYSVGIGQISSEVPQNLSASRPQDRQFILSSKKLLLSDSGFYLCAWSLSGTSYEQYFGPGTRLTVT.

This clone was seen ten or more times. V and J are TRBV7-8 and TRBJ2-2; D unclear. The CDR3 runs to 11 residues. Per germline, CDR1 SGHVS and CDR2 FQNEAQ. Trimming pared 3 bases from V and 8 bases from J, leaving 4 bases between. CDR3 sequence (DNA): TGTGCCAGCAGCTTGGAGGGGGAGCTGTTTTTT. It specifies CASSLEGELFF.

Details on this clone: The identical CDR3 is also encoded by other nucleotide sequences in the sample. The rearrangement links TRBV18 to TRBJ2-3; D remains ambiguous. CDR3 length: 13 residues. V dropped 2 bases and J dropped 5 bases, with 8 bases sitting between them. Germline V lookup: CDR1 KGHSH, CDR2 LQKENI. The CDR3 here is CASSPNGEDTQYF. As DNA, the CDR3 is TGTGCCAGCTCACCAAATGGGGAAGATACGCAGTATTTT. The entire variable domain, with the rest obtained from reference TRBV18 and TRBJ2-3, is as follows: NAGVMQNPRHLVRRRGQEARLRCSPMKGHSHVYWYRQLPEEGLKFMVYLQKENIIDESGMPKERFSAEFPKEGPSILRIQQVVRGDSAAYFCASSPNGEDTQYFGPGTRLTVL.

V gene TRBV15 combines with J gene TRBJ2-5, with a weak D call TRBD2 (5 bases). The CDR3 sequence is 15 residues long. From germline, CDR1 is LNHNV and CDR2 YYDKDF (reference sequence). V was pared by 4 bases and J by 0 bases, with 12 bases between. DNA of the CDR3: TGTGCCACCAGCACCGGACTCCCGTACCAAGAGACCCAGTACTTC. As protein: CATSTGLPYQETQYF.

This chain links TRBV7-2 with TRBJ2-7, with no clear D. The germline gives CDR1 SGHTA, CDR2 FQGNSA. The CDR3 is 15 residues long. V was trimmed by 3 bases and J by 0 bases, leaving 12 bases between them. DNA for the CDR3: TGTGCCAGCAGCTTTTTGTGGGGAAACTCCTACGAGCAGTACTTC. Translating gives CASSFLWGNSYEQYF.

This clone was detected a few times. The V gene is TRBV6-4, the J gene TRBJ2-2, with TRBD1 identical over 9 bases. The CDR3 spans 15 residues. V shed 6 bases, J shed 0 bases, and the junction held 2 bases outside the gene matches. Germline CDR1 MRHNA, CDR2 SNTAGT. This CDR3 reads CASRRTGANTGELFF. The CDR3 DNA reads as TGTGCCAGCAGAAGGACAGGGGCGAACACCGGGGAGCTGTTTTTT.

V and J are TRBV6-6 and TRBJ2-1, with TRBD1 matching over 7 bases. The V gene end was trimmed by 7 bases and the J gene end by 7 bases; junction bases not matched to a gene: 13. The length of the CDR3 is 15 residues. CDR1 and CDR2 (germline): MNHNY, SVGAGI (reference sequence). The CDR3 sequence is CASMARDRGFNEQFF. For the CDR3, the DNA is TGTGCCAGCATGGCCCGGGACAGAGGGTTTAATGAGCAGTTCTTC.

This chain joins TRBV5-4 and TRBJ2-7; D is uncertain. Germline V CDR1 and CDR2: SGHNT, YYREEE (reference sequence). The V end was cut by 3 bases, the J end by 3 bases, with 13 bases between. This CDR3 has 14 amino acids. CDR3 amino acids: CASSSPAGNYEQYF. In nucleotides, the CDR3 is TGTGCCAGCAGCTCCCCAGCAGGCAACTACGAGCAGTACTTC.